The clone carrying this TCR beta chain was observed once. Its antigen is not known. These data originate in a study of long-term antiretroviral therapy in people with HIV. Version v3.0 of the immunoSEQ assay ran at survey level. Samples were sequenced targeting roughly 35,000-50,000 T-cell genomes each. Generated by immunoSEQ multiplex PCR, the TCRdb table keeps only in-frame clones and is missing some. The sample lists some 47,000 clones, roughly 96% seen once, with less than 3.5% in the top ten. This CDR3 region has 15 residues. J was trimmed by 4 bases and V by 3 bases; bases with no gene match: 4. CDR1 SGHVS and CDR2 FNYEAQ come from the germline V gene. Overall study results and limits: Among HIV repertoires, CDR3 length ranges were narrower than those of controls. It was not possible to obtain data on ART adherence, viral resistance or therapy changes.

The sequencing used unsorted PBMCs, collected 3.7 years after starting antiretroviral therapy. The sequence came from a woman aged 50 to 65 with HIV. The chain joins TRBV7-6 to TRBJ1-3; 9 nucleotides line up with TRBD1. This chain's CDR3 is CASSFGTGPGNTIYF. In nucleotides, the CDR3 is TGTGCCAGCAGCTTTGGGACAGGGCCGGGAAACACCATATATTTT.